The sequence of this T cell receptor (beta chain) was determined in a study of response to subunit inactivated influenza vaccine. Overall study findings and caveats: Only a handful of new T cells, the authors suggested, are recruited with each seasonal influenza vaccination.

With 5 bases removed from V and 0 bases from J, the gap between germline ends came to 13 bases. The CDR3 runs 14 residues. The germline V gene has CDR1 DFQATT and CDR2 SNEGSKA (reference sequence). This clonotype was observed a handful of times. Antigen specificity is unknown. A single record per CDR3 protein comes from TCRdb applying MiXCR to the RT-PCR reads. The sample lists about 700,000 distinct CDR3 sequences; less than 15% were seen once. Specimen: PBMCs from blood, collected 14 to 15 days before vaccination. This chain connects TRBV20-1 to TRBJ1-1; D is unclear. This TCR was sampled from a man aged 50 to 59 who received an inactivated influenza vaccine. The CDR3 region is CSAPRPGMNTEAFF. In DNA, the CDR3 is TGCAGTGCTCCCCGTCCCGGGATGAACACTGAAGCTTTCTTT.